These T cell receptor beta chains were read from a single sample in a study of somatic mutations in cytotoxic T cells in rheumatoid arthritis. Method: immunoSEQ multiplex PCR; TCRdb's copy keeps in-frame clones and lacks some. The top ten clones hold over 11% of a sample with under 15,000 clones, 80% of them seen once. Sequenced sample: CD8+ T cells sorted from blood. These receptors all come from a man in his fifties or sixties in good health. The CDR3 runs from the conserved cysteine through the conserved F or W. The order of the fields is J gene, clone size, V gene, CDR3 protein. Size tells how often a clone was seen (once, few, many) or the class of an expanded clone, and some rows leave it out.

j_call: TRBJ1-1
clone_size: NA
v_call: TRBV30
cdr3_aa: CAWDYSRAEAFF

j_call: TRBJ1-1
clone_size: NA
v_call: TRBV7-9
cdr3_aa: CASSPRMDMSTEAFF

j_call: TRBJ2-1
clone_size: NA
v_call: TRBV11-2
cdr3_aa: CASSLARYRGIDEQFF

j_call: TRBJ2-7
clone_size: NA
v_call: TRBV15
cdr3_aa: CATSRRNRGYEQYF

j_call: TRBJ2-7
clone_size: NA
v_call: TRBV2
cdr3_aa: CASAGRPYEQYF

j_call: TRBJ1-3
clone_size: NA
v_call: TRBV11-2
cdr3_aa: CASSLEVRFSGNTIYF

j_call: TRBJ2-2
clone_size: NA
v_call: TRBV7-9
cdr3_aa: CASSLAVRTGVTGELFF

j_call: TRBJ2-5
clone_size: once
v_call: TRBV5-6
cdr3_aa: CASSFEARGQETQYF

j_call: TRBJ1-2
clone_size: few
v_call: TRBV6-1
cdr3_aa: CASSERRQGNYGYTF

j_call: TRBJ2-1
clone_size: NA
v_call: TRBV4-1
cdr3_aa: CASSQEAGPEQFF

j_call: TRBJ2-3
clone_size: few
v_call: TRBV6-4
cdr3_aa: CASSVLAGADTQYF

j_call: TRBJ1-1
clone_size: NA
v_call: TRBV9
cdr3_aa: CASSPTGVNTEAFF

j_call: TRBJ1-5
clone_size: NA
v_call: TRBV21-1
cdr3_aa: CATVSGTCPYSNQPQHF

j_call: TRBJ2-7
clone_size: few
v_call: TRBV27
cdr3_aa: CASSLSTYSYEQYF

j_call: TRBJ2-1
clone_size: NA
v_call: TRBV4-2
cdr3_aa: CASSLAGGAYNEQFF

j_call: TRBJ1-5
clone_size: NA
v_call: TRBV27
cdr3_aa: CASSLTGQGSQPQHF

j_call: TRBJ2-4
clone_size: NA
v_call: TRBV27
cdr3_aa: CASRSYTWGALENIQYF

j_call: TRBJ1-1
clone_size: NA
v_call: TRBV29-1
cdr3_aa: CSAIQGQFYEAFF

j_call: TRBJ2-5
clone_size: NA
v_call: TRBV7-9
cdr3_aa: CASSFTGGQETQYF

j_call: TRBJ2-2
clone_size: NA
v_call: TRBV7-6
cdr3_aa: CASSLTGANTGELFF

j_call: TRBJ2-1
clone_size: NA
v_call: TRBV2
cdr3_aa: CASTEGGGGIYNEQFF

j_call: TRBJ1-1
clone_size: NA
v_call: TRBV7-9
cdr3_aa: CASSWAPGGFTEAFF

j_call: TRBJ2-3
clone_size: NA
v_call: TRBV6-1
cdr3_aa: CASSEHAAFTDTQYF

j_call: TRBJ2-7
clone_size: NA
v_call: TRBV27
cdr3_aa: CASSPIGLAGSYEQYF

j_call: TRBJ2-7
clone_size: medium-sized
v_call: TRBV5-5
cdr3_aa: CASSLERSTSYEQYF

j_call: TRBJ1-4
clone_size: NA
v_call: TRBV6-5
cdr3_aa: CASSYSGVLTNEKLFF

j_call: TRBJ1-4
clone_size: NA
v_call: TRBV27
cdr3_aa: CASSPQGPDEKLFF

j_call: TRBJ1-1
clone_size: NA
v_call: TRBV27
cdr3_aa: CASPRGSTGWFIMNTEAFF

j_call: TRBJ2-1
clone_size: NA
v_call: TRBV6-4
cdr3_aa: CASSERTSNEQFF

j_call: TRBJ1-2
clone_size: NA
v_call: TRBV19
cdr3_aa: CASSTGYGYTF

j_call: TRBJ2-7
clone_size: NA
v_call: TRBV27
cdr3_aa: CASSPPYEQYF

j_call: TRBJ2-7
clone_size: NA
v_call: TRBV30
cdr3_aa: CAWGQTYEQYF

j_call: TRBJ1-5
clone_size: NA
v_call: TRBV27
cdr3_aa: CASSRGRGSGQPQHF

j_call: TRBJ2-1
clone_size: NA
v_call: TRBV30
cdr3_aa: CAWSVGTSGNNEQFF

j_call: TRBJ2-1
clone_size: NA
v_call: TRBV29-1
cdr3_aa: CSVAGQERSYNEQFF

j_call: TRBJ2-1
clone_size: NA
v_call: TRBV5-1
cdr3_aa: CASSTSGGYNEQFF

j_call: TRBJ1-3
clone_size: NA
v_call: TRBV11-2
cdr3_aa: CASSLGGRGLGNTIYF